This TCR beta chain was documented in a study of cytomegalovirus exposure and HLA in healthy donors. The V gene end was trimmed by 3 bases and the J gene end by 4 bases; junction bases not matched to a gene: 4. CDR1 is SGHDT and CDR2 is YYEEEE in the germline V gene. The CDR3 has 14 residues. The PCR ran on 60 Vbeta and 13 Jbeta primers. Original processing methods: A later analysis tallied some 80 million unique TCR beta chains, some 10 million of them shared. The assay was immunoSEQ multiplex PCR, and TCRdb's table has in-frame clones only and misses some. Clone size and V and J calls were adopted from that table, with D and trimming inferred from the DNA. The table has 150,000 or so clones, over 60% seen once.

The genes are TRBV5-6 and TRBJ1-1, with 9 nucleotides matching TRBD1. The sample was PBMCs. The receptor was isolated from a male donor in good health and CMV-seronegative. CDR3 protein: CASSSRTGATEAFF. The CDR3 nucleotides read TGTGCCAGCAGCTCGCGGACAGGGGCCACTGAAGCTTTCTTT.